The rows below give T cell receptor beta chains drawn from one sample of a study of blood T cell repertoires in COVID-19. Only in-frame clones appear in the TCRdb table, and some are missing; sequencing was by immunoSEQ multiplex PCR. The repertoire includes roughly 190,000 clones, roughly 94% of them detected once, and 0.6% to 0.9% sits in the top ten. Sequenced: peripheral blood. These receptors were taken from a man younger than 40 with COVID-19, enrolled during active disease. The CDR3 runs from the conserved cysteine through the conserved F or W. The order of the fields is V gene, J gene, D gene, clone size, CDR3 DNA, CDR3 protein. The D gene is left open where the match is weak. The size of a clone is reported for some rows only, either as once, few or many, or as a class for expanded clones.

>TRBV5-1|TRBJ1-2|.|once
TGCGCCAGCAGCTTGAGGTTTTCGAGACACCGCTATGGCTACACCTTC
CASSLRFSRHRYGYTF
>TRBV3-1/TRBV3-2|TRBJ1-1|.|.
TGTGCCAGCAGCCAAGCAGGCAGGGGTGTTTGGGACACTGAAGCTTTCTTT
CASSQAGRGVWDTEAFF
>TRBV6-1|TRBJ1-2|TRBD1|.
TGTGCCAGCAGTGAATTGACAGGGGGCTATGGCTACACCTTC
CASSELTGGYGYTF
>TRBV3-1/TRBV3-2|TRBJ2-1|TRBD2|.
TGTGCCAGCAGCAGGACACGCGGGGGGGCCACGGGTAATGAGCAGTTCTTC
CASSRTRGGATGNEQFF
>TRBV6-5|TRBJ1-6|TRBD1|.
TGTGCCAGCAGTTACGACAGGGCCTCACCCCTCCACTTT
CASSYDRASPLHF
>TRBV7-2|TRBJ1-1|TRBD1|.
TGTGCCAGCAGCCCTTGGACAGGGGGTGAAGCTTTCTTT
CASSPWTGGEAFF
>TRBV3-1/TRBV3-2|TRBJ2-1|TRBD2|.
TGTGCCAGCAGCCAAGGAGTTGGACTAGCTAACAATGAGCAGTTCTTC
CASSQGVGLANNEQFF
>TRBV19|TRBJ1-6|.|.
TGTGCCAGTAGTATAGATCCGGGGAGTCGCTCCTATAATTCACCCCTCCACTTT
CASSIDPGSRSYNSPLHF
>TRBV19|TRBJ1-2|TRBD1|.
TGTGCCAGTAGTATCTTGGCAGGGGGCGATGGCTACACCTTC
CASSILAGGDGYTF
>TRBV7-7|TRBJ2-5|TRBD1|.
TGTGCCAGCAGCCCCGGGACAGAACAAGAGACCCAGTACTTC
CASSPGTEQETQYF
>TRBV5-1|TRBJ1-4|TRBD1|.
TGCGCCAGTTCAAAGGGGGCTACTAATGAAAAACTGTTTTTT
CASSKGATNEKLFF
>TRBV19|TRBJ1-2|.|.
TGTGCCAGTAGTATCGACAGGACACGACACTATGGCTACACCTTC
CASSIDRTRHYGYTF
>TRBV2|TRBJ2-1|.|.
TGTGCCAGCAGTGCCGGACAGACGTCTAGTAATGAGCAGTTCTTC
CASSAGQTSSNEQFF
>TRBV20-1|TRBJ2-5|.|.
TGCAGTGCTAGTACCTCCGTGGGAGACGGGACCCAGTACTTC
CSASTSVGDGTQYF
>TRBV18|TRBJ2-2|.|once
TGTGCCAGCTCACCACTCACAGGGTCTCGTGCCGGGGAGCTGTTTTTT
CASSPLTGSRAGELFF
>TRBV4-1|TRBJ1-3|.|.
TGCGCCAGCAGCCAAGTCGGGAATCAGGACACCATATATTTT
CASSQVGNQDTIYF
>TRBV6-5|TRBJ1-2|.|.
TGTGCCAGCAGCCGGACCTACGAAGAGGGTGGCTACACCTTC
CASSRTYEEGGYTF
>TRBV11-2|TRBJ2-7|.|.
TGTGCCAGCAGCTTAGACACGTTTAGCGAGCAGTACTTC
CASSLDTFSEQYF
>TRBV3-1/TRBV3-2|TRBJ1-1|.|.
TGTGCCAGCACCCTAAGGGCAGGGCAAAGGGCTGAAGCTTTCTTT
CASTLRAGQRAEAFF
>TRBV3-1/TRBV3-2|TRBJ1-2|TRBD1|.
TGTGCCAGCAGCCGGGACGGGACAGGGATAAGGGGCTACACCTTC
CASSRDGTGIRGYTF
>TRBV5-4|TRBJ1-6|.|.
TGTGCCAGCAGCTTGGAGCGGGGGCCTAATTCACCCCTCCACTTT
CASSLERGPNSPLHF
>TRBV5-4|TRBJ1-1|.|.
TGTGCCAGCAGACAACAGGGGAACACTGAAGCTTTCTTT
CASRQQGNTEAFF